These T cell receptor beta chains were read from a single sample in a study of glioma-infiltrating T cells after dendritic cell vaccination. Only in-frame clones appear in the TCRdb table, and some are missing; sequencing was by immunoSEQ multiplex PCR. Altogether 45,000 to 50,000 clones are present, 85% being singletons, with the ten largest covering about an eighth. The sample in question was blood, obtained before dendritic cell vaccination. These receptors were taken from a human donor with glioblastoma. Both conserved end residues are part of each CDR3. The order of the fields is V gene, J gene, D gene, clone size, CDR3 DNA, CDR3 protein. The D gene is left open where the match is weak. Only some rows state a clone size, as once, few, many or a class for expanded clones.

V: TRBV29-1
J: TRBJ2-7
D: TRBD2
size: .
DNA: TGCAGCGTTGCCCCACTAGCGGGACGCTCCTACGAGCAGTACTTC
CDR3: CSVAPLAGRSYEQYF

V: TRBV7-2
J: TRBJ2-7
D: .
size: .
DNA: TGTGCCAGCAGCTTAAGTCGTCCGGCCGGGGAGCAGTACTTC
CDR3: CASSLSRPAGEQYF

V: TRBV11-2
J: TRBJ1-1
D: .
size: once
DNA: TGTGCCAGCAGCTTAGTGGAGGGGCGGGGTGAAGCTTTCTTT
CDR3: CASSLVEGRGEAFF

V: TRBV11-2
J: TRBJ2-1
D: TRBD2
size: .
DNA: TGTGCCAGCAGCAAAGGTGGGGGGGGTCCCTACAATGAGCAGTTCTTC
CDR3: CASSKGGGGPYNEQFF

V: TRBV7-2
J: TRBJ2-3
D: TRBD2
size: .
DNA: TGTGCCAGCCCAGCGGGGCGGGCCAACACAGATACGCAGTATTTT
CDR3: CASPAGRANTDTQYF

V: TRBV14
J: TRBJ1-1
D: .
size: .
DNA: TGTGCCAGCAGCTTGACCCAACTAAGGAGTTTGAACACTGAAGCTTTCTTT
CDR3: CASSLTQLRSLNTEAFF

V: TRBV19
J: TRBJ2-1
D: .
size: few
DNA: TGTGCCAGTAGTATGAGGTCGGCAGGGGGGAGAGATGAGCAGTTCTTC
CDR3: CASSMRSAGGRDEQFF

V: TRBV29-1
J: TRBJ2-7
D: .
size: .
DNA: TGCAGCGTTGAACACAGCTACGAGCAGTACTTC
CDR3: CSVEHSYEQYF

V: TRBV7-2
J: TRBJ2-5
D: TRBD1
size: once
DNA: TGTGCCAGCAGAGACAGGGGGCGAGAGACCCAGTACTTC
CDR3: CASRDRGRETQYF

V: TRBV7-2
J: TRBJ2-5
D: .
size: .
DNA: TGTGCCAGCACTCGAGGGGAGGCAGTTAATCAAGAGACCCAGTACTTC
CDR3: CASTRGEAVNQETQYF

V: TRBV9
J: TRBJ2-3
D: TRBD2
size: .
DNA: TGTGCCAGCAGCGCGGCCCGGGCTAGCGGGGAGGGAGATACGCAGTATTTT
CDR3: CASSAARASGEGDTQYF

V: TRBV11-2
J: TRBJ2-2
D: .
size: .
DNA: TGTGCCAGCAGCTTAACGTCCCGCGGAGGCACCGGGGAGCTGTTTTTT
CDR3: CASSLTSRGGTGELFF

V: TRBV5-6
J: TRBJ1-5
D: .
size: .
DNA: TGTGCCAGCAGCTGGGGTTTGGGGGGTCAGCCCCAGCATTTT
CDR3: CASSWGLGGQPQHF